The source of this T cell receptor (beta chain) is a study of beta chain features in type 1 diabetes. Findings and limits, study-wide: When Type 1 diabetes patients were examined, their TCRB CDR3s proved moderately but significantly shorter in all four CD4+ subsets.

The CDR3 is 14 amino acids. With V trimmed by 0 bases and J by 5 bases, 2 bases remained unmatched. Germline V gives CDR1 SGHRS, CDR2 YFSETQ. Isolated RNA was reverse transcribed in full, so expressed TCRB transcripts were sequenced. Profiling relied on immunoSEQ multiplex PCR, and the TCRdb table lists in-frame clones only, not all of them. The sample has some 200,000 clones, 15% to 20% seen once. The table lists this clone with a few counts. Its antigen remains unidentified. Other DNA sequences within the sample encode an identical CDR3. Sequenced sample: naive CD4+ T cells from blood. The receptor comes from a young man with type 1 diabetes. The J gene is TRBJ2-1, the V gene TRBV5-1; 7 bases agree with TRBD2. The CDR3 DNA reads as TGCGCCAGCAGCTTGGCAGGGAGGGACAATGAGCAGTTCTTC. Translation: CASSLAGRDNEQFF.